The 29 T cell receptor beta chains given below trace back to one sample, sequenced in a study of blood T cell repertoires in COVID-19. Measured with immunoSEQ multiplex PCR; TCRdb has only the in-frame clones, and not every one. The data show more than 300,000 clones, approximately 89% seen once. What was sequenced was peripheral blood. The origin of the receptors is a woman aged 30 to 39 with COVID-19, enrolled during active disease.

This clone came up once. This chain connects TRBV27 to TRBJ2-2; 7 bases agree with TRBD2. Germline V gene lookup returns CDR1 MNHEY and CDR2 SMNVEV (reference sequence). Germline trimming cut 8 bases from V and 4 bases from J; bases unmatched to any gene: 7. CDR3 length: 14 residues. The CDR3 sequence is CASLRRGSTGELFF. The CDR3 nucleotides are TGTGCCAGCCTCCGGCGGGGGAGCACCGGGGAGCTGTTTTTT.

This rearrangement joins TRBV28 to TRBJ2-3, with TRBD1 matching over 7 bases. The V gene end was trimmed by 10 bases and the J gene end by 5 bases; junction bases not matched to a gene: 12. In germline, CDR1 is MDHEN, CDR2 SYDVKM. This CDR3 has 14 residues. The CDR3 sequence: CATGLTGDEDTQYF. CDR3 nucleotides: TGTGCCACCGGATTAACAGGGGATGAAGATACGCAGTATTTT. The complete variable domain, with remaining parts taken from reference TRBV28 and TRBJ2-3, reads DVKVTQSSRYLVKRTGEKVFLECVQDMDHENMFWYRQDPGLGLRLIYFSYDVKMKEKGDIPEGYSVSREKKERFSLILESASTNQTSMYLCATGLTGDEDTQYFGPGTRLTVL.

J is TRBJ2-3 and V is TRBV18; the D gene is possibly TRBD2 (5 bases). The ends were cut back, 3 bases at V and 1 base at J, with 14 bases in the middle. The CDR3 covers 16 residues. CDR1 is KGHSH, CDR2 LQKENI, per germline. In DNA form, the CDR3 reads TGTGCCAGCTCACCCCCTTCCGGGGTAGGCACAGATACGCAGTATTTT. Its translation: CASSPPSGVGTDTQYF.

V usage is TRBV27 and J usage is TRBJ1-2; 7 bases are a match to TRBD1. The CDR3 extends over 13 amino acids. From germline, CDR1 is MNHEY and CDR2 SMNVEV (reference sequence). V shed 6 bases, J shed 3 bases, and the junction held 4 bases outside the gene matches. The CDR3 region has the DNA TGTGCCAGCAGGGACAGGAATTACTATGGCTACACCTTC. Protein: CASRDRNYYGYTF.

The chain links TRBV28 to TRBJ1-5; D is undetermined. Germline V CDR1 and CDR2: MDHEN, SYDVKM. This CDR3 is 14 amino acids long. V was shortened by 2 bases and J by 7 bases, with 12 bases between the two germline ends. This CDR3 reads CASSLTGEWQPQHF. CDR3 sequence (DNA): TGTGCCAGCAGTTTAACCGGGGAGTGGCAGCCCCAGCATTTT.

This clone appeared a single time. This rearrangement joins TRBV15 to TRBJ2-5; unclear D gene. The germline V gene encodes CDR1 LNHNV and CDR2 YYDKDF (reference sequence). Trimming removed 5 bases at V and 0 bases at J, with 4 bases between. The CDR3 sequence is 12 residues long. Written as DNA, the CDR3 is TGTGCCACCAGCTTATACCAAGAGACCCAGTACTTC. Amino acid sequence: CATSLYQETQYF.

This chain joins TRBV4-1 and TRBJ1-5; TRBD1 might be the D (6 bases). Trimming took 4 bases from V and 6 from J, leaving 16 bases between them. The CDR3 has 15 residues. Per the germline V gene, CDR1 is MGHRA and CDR2 is YSYEKL. The chain's CDR3 is CASSLLRGGSQPQHF. The CDR3 DNA sequence: TGCGCCAGCAGCCTCCTGCGGGGGGGCAGTCAGCCCCAGCATTTT.

The chain employs TRBV4-1 and TRBJ2-7; 11 nucleotides line up with TRBD2. CDR3 length: 15 residues. Trimming took 3 bases from V and 4 from J; bases not matched to a gene: 5. Per germline, CDR1 MGHRA and CDR2 YSYEKL. CDR3 sequence: CASSHRTSGPYEQYF. DNA for the CDR3: TGCGCCAGCAGCCACAGGACTAGCGGGCCGTACGAGCAGTACTTC.

The rearrangement links TRBV19 to TRBJ2-7; D gene uncertain. Germline-derived CDR1 and CDR2 are LNHDA and SQIVND (reference sequence). The CDR3 spans 13 residues. Trimming shortened V by 9 bases and J by 0 bases, and 12 bases separated the two germline ends. The CDR3 is CARSSRGSYEQYF. As DNA, the CDR3 is TGTGCCAGGTCATCGAGAGGCTCCTACGAGCAGTACTTC. Full variable domain (rest looked up from reference TRBV19 and TRBJ2-7): DGGITQSPKYLFRKEGQNVTLSCEQNLNHDAMYWYRQDPGQGLRLIYYSQIVNDFQKGDIAEGYSVSREKKESFPLTVTSAQKNPTAFYLCARSSRGSYEQYFGPGTRLTVT.

The chain carries TRBV28 and TRBJ2-7; TRBD1 aligns across 7 bases. With V trimmed by 1 base and J by 2 bases, 5 bases remained unmatched. The CDR3 has 15 residues. From germline, CDR1 is MDHEN and CDR2 SYDVKM. This CDR3 is CASSLFGRGTYEQYF. The CDR3 region has the DNA TGTGCCAGCAGTTTATTTGGCAGGGGGACCTACGAGCAGTACTTC.

This sequence joins TRBV24-1 and TRBJ2-5, with TRBD2 matching 14 bases. Trimming at V came to 5 bases and at J to 5 bases, leaving 6 bases not matched to a gene. The CDR3 contains 16 residues. Germline V lookup: CDR1 KGHDR, CDR2 SFDVKD. DNA of the CDR3: TGTGCCACCAGTGCCGGGACTAGCGGGAGACAGGAGACCCAGTACTTC. The encoded protein is CATSAGTSGRQETQYF.

The rearrangement joins TRBV6-1 to TRBJ2-1, with D possibly being TRBD1 (5 bases). The CDR3 has 12 residues. Trimming cost V 2 bases and J 6 bases, with 5 bases left between them. The germline gives CDR1 MNHNS, CDR2 SASEGT. In DNA form, the CDR3 reads TGTGCCAGCAGTGAAAGGGGCAATGAGCAGTTCTTC. Protein product: CASSERGNEQFF.

This clone came up once. The chain is built from TRBV2 and TRBJ2-7; 7 bases are a match to TRBD1. Germline V gene lookup returns CDR1 SNHLY and CDR2 FYNNEI. V was pared by 6 bases and J by 4 bases, with 9 bases of the junction left unmatched. This CDR3 contains 14 residues. The CDR3 spells CASRDTGAGYEQYF. Here the CDR3 DNA reads TGTGCCAGCAGGGATACAGGGGCTGGATACGAGCAGTACTTC. The variable domain in full, completed from reference TRBV2 and TRBJ2-7, reads EPEVTQTPSHQVTQMGQEVILRCVPISNHLYFYWYRQILGQKVEFLVSFYNNEISEKSEIFDDQFSVERPDGSNFTLKIRSTKLEDSAMYFCASRDTGAGYEQYFGPGTRLTVT.

This sequence joins TRBV3-1 (or the pseudogene TRBV3-2) and TRBJ2-5; the D is unclear. Between the trimmed V and J ends, which lost 0 bases and 4 bases, there was a span of 12 bases. Germline CDR1 LGHDT, CDR2 YNNKEL (reference sequence). This CDR3 has 15 amino acids. The CDR3 coding sequence is TGTGCCAGCAGCCAAGAGTCCTGGGCAGGAGAGACCCAGTACTTC. As protein: CASSQESWAGETQYF.

The table lists this clone with a count of one. The chain joins TRBV4-1 to TRBJ2-5, with 10 bases lining up with TRBD2. Trimming at V came to 3 bases and at J to 5 bases, leaving 6 bases not matched to a gene. In germline, CDR1 is MGHRA, CDR2 YSYEKL. CDR3 length: 15 residues. The CDR3 nucleotides are TGCGCCAGCAGCCACCAGCGGGAGGGCTTGGAGACCCAGTACTTC. It translates to CASSHQREGLETQYF.

The V gene is TRBV25-1, the J gene TRBJ1-1; D uncertain. V shed 3 bases and J shed 1 base, with 3 bases lying between them. The germline V gene encodes CDR1 MGHDK and CDR2 SYGVNS. The CDR3 has 12 residues. This CDR3 is CASSDWNTEAFF. CDR3 DNA sequence: TGTGCCAGCAGTGACTGGAACACTGAAGCTTTCTTT. Supplemented by reference TRBV25-1 and TRBJ1-1, the full variable domain reads EADIYQTPRYLVIGTGKKITLECSQTMGHDKMYWYQQDPGMELHLIHYSYGVNSTEKGDLSSESTVSRIRTEHFPLTLESARPSHTSQYLCASSDWNTEAFFGQGTRLTVV.

This chain uses TRBV4-3 with TRBJ2-7, with D tentatively TRBD1 (6 bases). CDR3 length: 15 residues. CDR1 and CDR2 from the germline V gene are LGHNA and YSLEER. V lost 1 base, J lost 3 bases, and 13 bases lay in between. This CDR3 is CASSQAGTRVYEQYF. The DNA for the CDR3 is TGCGCCAGCAGCCAAGCGGGGACAAGGGTCTACGAGCAGTACTTC.

The genes are TRBV18 and TRBJ2-3; TRBD1 matches 8 bases. The CDR3 is 18 amino acids. Germline assignment: CDR1 KGHSH and CDR2 LQKENI. V lost 4 bases to trimming and J lost 4 bases; unmatched junction nucleotides: 16. CDR3 residues: CASSRLRDRGRYPDTQYF. CDR3 coding DNA: TGTGCCAGCTCACGTCTCCGCGACAGGGGCAGGTATCCAGATACGCAGTATTTT.

The J gene is TRBJ2-1, the V gene TRBV5-1; the match to TRBD2 covers 8 bases. V lost 2 bases to trimming and J lost 9 bases; unmatched junction nucleotides: 19. This CDR3 is 18 amino acids long. Looked up from germline, CDR1 is SGHRS and CDR2 is YFSETQ. DNA for the CDR3: TGCGCCAGCAGCTTCCTACCGACAGGTGCCGGGACTAGGCCTGAGCAGTTCTTC. It is translated as CASSFLPTGAGTRPEQFF.

V and J are TRBV10-3 and TRBJ2-2, with 11 bases fitting TRBD2. This CDR3 spans 16 amino acids. After removal of 6 bases from V and 1 base from J, the junction contained 4 bases not matched to a gene. From germline, CDR1 is ENHRY and CDR2 SYGVKD. The chain's CDR3 is CAIRGGTSGNTGELFF. The CDR3 nucleotides read TGTGCCATCAGGGGAGGGACTAGCGGGAACACCGGGGAGCTGTTTTTT.

This clone showed up just once. V gene TRBV5-1 combines with J gene TRBJ1-5, with 9 bases aligning to TRBD1. CDR3 length equals 14 residues. Germline CDR1 and CDR2: SGHRS and YFSETQ. The trim removed 7 bases at V and 8 bases at J, leaving 10 bases unmatched. The CDR3: CASSGGQGGEPQHF. The CDR3 nucleotides are TGCGCCAGCTCTGGGGGACAGGGAGGAGAGCCCCAGCATTTT.

The chain recombines TRBV7-2 with TRBJ1-2; D perhaps matches TRBD1 (5 bases). V was clipped by 6 bases and J by 4 bases, with 15 bases between them. The CDR3 covers 14 residues. Germline V gene data show CDR1 as SGHTA and CDR2 as FQGNSA. The DNA for the CDR3 is TGTGCCAGCAGACGAACTCAGGGAGGCTATGGCTACACCTTC. Residues: CASRRTQGGYGYTF.

The rearrangement links TRBV4-3 to TRBJ2-1, with TRBD2 matching 11 bases. The germline CDR1 and CDR2 sequences are LGHNA and YSLEER. This CDR3 comprises 15 residues. The J segment lost 8 bases and the V segment lost 4 bases, leaving 7 bases of the junction unmatched. Written as DNA, the CDR3 is TGCGCCAGCAGCCTTAGCGGGAGGGGGGGGTATGAGCAGTTCTTC. Amino acid sequence: CASSLSGRGGYEQFF.

The J gene is TRBJ1-2, the V gene TRBV19, with unresolved D. The V end lost 8 bases, the J end lost 0 bases, and 4 bases lay between the germline ends. The CDR3 has 11 residues. From germline, CDR1 is LNHDA and CDR2 SQIVND (reference sequence). In DNA form, the CDR3 reads TGTGCCAGTGCAGCTAACTATGGCTACACCTTC. It translates to CASAANYGYTF. The full variable domain, its missing parts supplied by reference TRBV19 and TRBJ1-2, is DGGITQSPKYLFRKEGQNVTLSCEQNLNHDAMYWYRQDPGQGLRLIYYSQIVNDFQKGDIAEGYSVSREKKESFPLTVTSAQKNPTAFYLCASAANYGYTFGSGTRLTVV.

This clone was detected only once. CDR3 DNA: TGCGCCAGCAGCTTGGCCGGATCTCTCCAGGGAAACTCTGGAAACACCATATATTTT. Translation gives CASSLAGSLQGNSGNTIYF. This rearrangement joins TRBV5-1 to TRBJ1-3; D perhaps matches TRBD1 (5 bases). In germline, CDR1 is SGHRS, CDR2 YFSETQ. Trimming left V 0 bases short and J 0 bases short, with 19 bases between. The CDR3 covers 19 residues.

V is TRBV27 and J is TRBJ1-2; D is uncertain. The CDR3 has 13 amino acids. V was trimmed by 5 bases and J by 7 bases, leaving 14 bases between them. From germline, CDR1 is MNHEY and CDR2 SMNVEV (reference sequence). The CDR3 nucleotides are TGTGCCAGCAGTCGGACTCGCCTAAGTGGCTACACCTTC. The encoded protein is CASSRTRLSGYTF.

The genes are TRBV3-1 (or the pseudogene TRBV3-2) and TRBJ2-2, with a possible D match to TRBD1 (5 bases). Germline V gives CDR1 LGHDT, CDR2 YNNKEL (reference sequence). The V end lost 4 bases, the J end lost 1 base, and 13 bases lay between the germline ends. The CDR3 totals 16 residues. In nucleotides, the CDR3 is TGTGCCAGCAGCCGCGGACAAATTAAGAACACCGGGGAGCTGTTTTTT. It translates to CASSRGQIKNTGELFF.

J is TRBJ2-7 and V is TRBV7-9; TRBD1 matches at 7 bases. The ends lost 2 bases at V and 4 bases at J; junction bases unmatched: 8. Germline lookup yields CDR1 SEHNR and CDR2 FQNEAQ (reference sequence). The CDR3 sequence is 15 residues long. The CDR3 DNA reads TGTGCCAGCAGCTTACCGCGACAGGGCACGTACGAGCAGTACTTC. Protein product: CASSLPRQGTYEQYF.

The CDR3 here is CASSYSGARNQPQHF. The CDR3 DNA follows: TGTGCCAGCAGTTACTCGGGGGCCCGCAATCAGCCCCAGCATTTT. The chain uses TRBV6-2 or TRBV6-3 and TRBJ1-5; D might be TRBD1 (6 bases). V shed 0 bases and J shed 2 bases, with 8 bases lying between them. The CDR3 has 15 amino acids. Per germline, CDR1 MNHEY and CDR2 SVGEGT.